Listed below are T cell receptor beta chains from one sample, sequenced in a study of vaccination and CD4 T cells after COVID-19. TCRdb re-called the PCR reads through MiXCR, storing one row per CDR3 protein. This sample has about 14,000 distinct CDR3 sequences, with less than 50% found just once. Their recognized antigens are unknown. What was sequenced was cultured CD4+ T cells from blood. The receptors were sampled from a human donor with COVID-19. The CDR3 runs from the conserved cysteine through the conserved F or W. D genes are given only for firm matches. Some rows have no size entry. The others give once, few or many, or a class for an expanded clone.

j_gene	v_gene	abundance	d_gene	CDR3aa	CDR3nt
TRBJ1-5	TRBV2	large	TRBD1	CASEQGGLQPQHF	TGTGCCAGCGAACAGGGGGGGCTTCAGCCCCAGCATTTT
TRBJ1-5	TRBV11-2	few	TRBD1	CASSLGQGGFNQPQHF	TGTGCCAGCAGCTTAGGACAAGGGGGCTTCAATCAGCCCCAGCATTTT
TRBJ2-7	TRBV20-1	NA	TRBD1	CSASDRARGYEQYF	TGCAGTGCTTCCGACAGGGCTCGAGGGTACGAGCAGTACTTC
TRBJ2-5	TRBV7-4	few	NA	CASSTESQGYAVETQYF	TGTGCCAGCAGTACGGAGTCGCAGGGGTACGCAGTGGAGACCCAGTACTTC
TRBJ1-1	TRBV18	NA	NA	CASSPKGNGEAFF	TGTGCCAGCTCACCAAAGGGTAATGGGGAAGCTTTCTTT
TRBJ2-4	TRBV24-1	NA	TRBD2	CATSDPGLAGGGIQYF	TGTGCCACCAGTGATCCCGGACTAGCGGGGGGTGGCATTCAGTACTTC
TRBJ2-3	TRBV11-2	NA	TRBD1	CASRGQGLLTDTQYF	TGTGCCAGCAGGGGACAGGGCCTATTAACAGATACGCAGTATTTT
TRBJ1-2	TRBV6-2/TRBV6-3	few	NA	CASRPGCGYTF	TGTGCCAGCAGGCCAGGGTGTGGCTACACCTTC
TRBJ1-4	TRBV7-9	NA	NA	CASSLSVAEANEKLFF	TGTGCCAGCAGCTTAAGTGTTGCAGAGGCTAATGAAAAACTGTTTTTT
TRBJ1-6	TRBV7-2	few	TRBD1	CASSPGTGNNSPLHF	TGTGCCAGCAGCCCGGGGACAGGGAATAATTCACCCCTCCACTTT
TRBJ2-5	TRBV6-1	NA	TRBD2	CASIASGAGRETQYF	TGTGCCAGCATTGCTAGCGGGGCCGGGAGAGAGACCCAGTACTTC
TRBJ1-1	TRBV20-1	few	NA	CSAPRTAMNTEAFF	TGCAGTGCTCCCCGGACAGCGATGAACACTGAAGCTTTCTTT
TRBJ2-7	TRBV5-4	NA	NA	CASSSGGDRAIYEQYF	TGTGCCAGCAGCTCGGGGGGGGACAGGGCAATCTACGAGCAGTACTTC
TRBJ2-1	TRBV6-1	NA	TRBD1	CASRFQGAPHEQFF	TGTGCCAGCAGGTTCCAGGGGGCTCCCCATGAGCAGTTCTTC
TRBJ2-7	TRBV12-3/TRBV12-4	once	NA	CASRQQGSYEQYF	TGTGCCAGCAGACAACAGGGTAGCTACGAGCAGTACTTC